A selection of T cell receptor beta chains follows, all from one sample in a study of shared clonotypes between healthy human individuals. Repertoires were generated with immunoSEQ multiplex PCR, while TCRdb's copy carries only in-frame clones and drops some. The sample has hundreds of thousands of clones, roughly 96% seen once. Material for sequencing was naive CD8+ T cells sorted from blood. All receptors come from a woman in her twenties or thirties in good health. Each CDR3 is given with its conserved first and last residue. Fields, in order: CDR3 DNA, CDR3 protein, V gene, clone size, D gene, CDR3 length, J gene. D genes are given only for firm matches. Size is stated for part of the rows, as once, few or many counts, or as a class when the clone is expanded.

CDR3nt: TGTGCCAGCAGCTTAGAAGCGGGGACTGAAGCTTTCTTT; CDR3aa: CASSLEAGTEAFF; v_gene: TRBV11-2; abundance: few; d_gene: NA; len: 13; j_gene: TRBJ1-1
CDR3nt: TGTGCCAGCAGCTTAGCGGGACAGGGCGGTTCCTACGAGCAGTACTTC; CDR3aa: CASSLAGQGGSYEQYF; v_gene: TRBV11-2; abundance: NA; d_gene: TRBD1; len: 16; j_gene: TRBJ2-7
CDR3nt: TGCGCCAGCAGCCAAGATCTAGGAGCGGAGCAGTTCTTC; CDR3aa: CASSQDLGAEQFF; v_gene: TRBV4-1; abundance: NA; d_gene: NA; len: 13; j_gene: TRBJ2-1
CDR3nt: TGTGCCAGCAGCCAAGATTTTCCAGAGACTAGCGGGAACTATGAGCAGTTCTTC; CDR3aa: CASSQDFPETSGNYEQFF; v_gene: TRBV4-2; abundance: NA; d_gene: TRBD2; len: 18; j_gene: TRBJ2-1
CDR3nt: TGTGCCCAAGGGCCTAGCGGCTCCTACGAGCAGTACTTC; CDR3aa: CAQGPSGSYEQYF; v_gene: TRBV2; abundance: NA; d_gene: TRBD2; len: 13; j_gene: TRBJ2-7
CDR3nt: TGTGCCAGCAGCTTACTAGCGGGAGGAGTTGATACGCAGTATTTT; CDR3aa: CASSLLAGGVDTQYF; v_gene: TRBV7-7; abundance: NA; d_gene: TRBD2; len: 15; j_gene: TRBJ2-3
CDR3nt: TGTGCCTGGAGAGTTGAGGGAGGTCCTTACGAGCAGTACTTC; CDR3aa: CAWRVEGGPYEQYF; v_gene: TRBV30; abundance: NA; d_gene: NA; len: 14; j_gene: TRBJ2-7
CDR3nt: TGTGCCAGTAGTTGGACTAGCGGCTCCACCGGGGAGCTGTTTTTT; CDR3aa: CASSWTSGSTGELFF; v_gene: TRBV19; abundance: NA; d_gene: TRBD2; len: 15; j_gene: TRBJ2-2
CDR3nt: TGTGCCAGCAGCTTAGGCCTTAGCGGGAGCGGCAAAAACATTCAGTACTTC; CDR3aa: CASSLGLSGSGKNIQYF; v_gene: TRBV13; abundance: NA; d_gene: TRBD2; len: 17; j_gene: TRBJ2-4
CDR3nt: TGTGCCTGGAGTGATACAGGGCTTTCTGAAAAACTGTTTTTT; CDR3aa: CAWSDTGLSEKLFF; v_gene: TRBV30; abundance: NA; d_gene: NA; len: 14; j_gene: TRBJ1-4
CDR3nt: TGCAGCCTCCTCAGCGGGAGGGGCGAGCAGTACTTC; CDR3aa: CSLLSGRGEQYF; v_gene: TRBV29-1; abundance: once; d_gene: TRBD2; len: 12; j_gene: TRBJ2-7
CDR3nt: TGTGCCAGCAGCCACGGGACTAGCGGGATTTCCTACAATGAGCAGTTCTTC; CDR3aa: CASSHGTSGISYNEQFF; v_gene: TRBV7-9; abundance: NA; d_gene: TRBD2; len: 17; j_gene: TRBJ2-1
CDR3nt: TGTGCCAGCAGCCGGGGGGACAATCAGCCCCAGCATTTT; CDR3aa: CASSRGDNQPQHF; v_gene: TRBV14; abundance: NA; d_gene: NA; len: 13; j_gene: TRBJ1-5
CDR3nt: TGCGCCAGCAGCTTGACAGTGGCGGCTTGGCCCCAGCATTTT; CDR3aa: CASSLTVAAWPQHF; v_gene: TRBV5-1; abundance: NA; d_gene: NA; len: 14; j_gene: TRBJ1-5
CDR3nt: TGTGCCAGCAGTTTATCGACAGAAGGCAATCAGCCCCAGCATTTT; CDR3aa: CASSLSTEGNQPQHF; v_gene: TRBV27; abundance: NA; d_gene: NA; len: 15; j_gene: TRBJ1-5
CDR3nt: TGTGCCAGCAGTCCGGGACAGGCCTTTGGCTATGGCTACACCTTC; CDR3aa: CASSPGQAFGYGYTF; v_gene: TRBV28; abundance: NA; d_gene: TRBD1; len: 15; j_gene: TRBJ1-2
CDR3nt: TGTGCCAGCAGCGTAGGGAGTGTTGAAAAACTGTTTTTT; CDR3aa: CASSVGSVEKLFF; v_gene: TRBV9; abundance: NA; d_gene: NA; len: 13; j_gene: TRBJ1-4
CDR3nt: TGTGCCAGCAGCACTGGCGGGACAGGTTCCTACGAGCAGTACTTC; CDR3aa: CASSTGGTGSYEQYF; v_gene: TRBV13; abundance: NA; d_gene: TRBD1; len: 15; j_gene: TRBJ2-7
CDR3nt: TGTGCCAGCAGCTCGCCCACCGGGACAGAATACGAGCAGTACTTC; CDR3aa: CASSSPTGTEYEQYF; v_gene: TRBV28; abundance: NA; d_gene: TRBD1; len: 15; j_gene: TRBJ2-7
CDR3nt: TGTGCCAGCAGTGGGACAGGGGTCCAAGAGACCCAGTACTTC; CDR3aa: CASSGTGVQETQYF; v_gene: TRBV28; abundance: NA; d_gene: TRBD1; len: 14; j_gene: TRBJ2-5
CDR3nt: TGTGCCAGCAGCCACTCTCAGCTGGACACTGAAGCTTTCTTT; CDR3aa: CASSHSQLDTEAFF; v_gene: TRBV11-3; abundance: NA; d_gene: NA; len: 14; j_gene: TRBJ1-1
CDR3nt: TGTGCCAGCAGCCCGGCGTATCAAGAGACCCAGTACTTC; CDR3aa: CASSPAYQETQYF; v_gene: TRBV7-9; abundance: NA; d_gene: NA; len: 13; j_gene: TRBJ2-5
CDR3nt: TGCGCCAGCAGCGTCCGACAGGGGTTCGGCGAGCAGTACTTC; CDR3aa: CASSVRQGFGEQYF; v_gene: TRBV4-1; abundance: NA; d_gene: TRBD1; len: 14; j_gene: TRBJ2-7
CDR3nt: TGTGCCAGTAGCACTTATAACAACTACGAGCAGTACTTC; CDR3aa: CASSTYNNYEQYF; v_gene: TRBV19; abundance: NA; d_gene: NA; len: 13; j_gene: TRBJ2-7
CDR3nt: TGCGCCAGCAGCCCGCGGCTAGCGGGACTATCCGGCCCCTACGAGCAGTACTTC; CDR3aa: CASSPRLAGLSGPYEQYF; v_gene: TRBV5-1; abundance: NA; d_gene: TRBD2; len: 18; j_gene: TRBJ2-7
CDR3nt: TGTGCCAGCAGCCGCAGCGGGAGCCTCTACAATGAGCAGTTCTTC; CDR3aa: CASSRSGSLYNEQFF; v_gene: TRBV6-5; abundance: NA; d_gene: TRBD2; len: 15; j_gene: TRBJ2-1
CDR3nt: TGTGCCAGCAGCGCTTCGGGACTACCGAATGAGCAGTTCTTC; CDR3aa: CASSASGLPNEQFF; v_gene: TRBV9; abundance: NA; d_gene: TRBD2; len: 14; j_gene: TRBJ2-1